The T cell receptor beta chain described here comes from a study of graft-versus-host responses after intestinal transplantation. Study-wide context: Multivisceral, liver-intestinal, or isolated intestinal grafts went to recipients. Each recipient received anti-thymocyte globulin induction, then tacrolimus and steroids for approximately three years.

The method was immunoSEQ multiplex PCR; TCRdb's version includes in-frame clones alone and lacks a portion of them. The data contain approximately 85,000 clones, around 93% of them singletons. Study-wide points: The presence of high graft-versus-host to host-versus-graft clonal ratios in allografts characterized patients with graft-donor T cell macrochimerism.

Concerning this clone: The antigen remains undetermined.

Germline lookup yields CDR1 SEHNR and CDR2 FQNEAQ (reference sequence). The V gene lost 6 bases and the J gene lost 5 bases, with 13 bases spanning the gap. The CDR3 is 13 residues long. The chain has TRBV7-9 and TRBJ2-5; maybe TRBD2 (5 bases). This TCR derives from a human donor who was the organ donor for an intestinal transplant. The sequencing used unstimulated CD8+ T cells sorted from spleen or lymph node cells, collected before transplant. The CDR3 region is CASSPTLGETQYF. In nucleotides, the CDR3 is TGTGCCAGCAGTCCAACACTAGGGGAGACCCAGTACTTC.